Shown below are 19 T cell receptor beta chains from a single sample sequenced in a study of TIL therapy for anti-PD-1-resistant metastatic lung cancer (TCRdb year 2021). This specimen's time point label, interpreted: pre-treatment sample, taken before nivolumab and TIL therapy. The baseline tumor samples, taken from the same resection that was used to grow TIL, were excised metastases, most often pleural nodules or supraclavicular lymph nodes. TCR beta CDR3 regions were amplified from genomic DNA by bias-controlled multiplex PCR with the immunoSEQ v3 hsTCRB kit. Not all clones reach the TCRdb copy of this immuneACCESS table, which keeps in-frame sequences only. Checked studies attribute under half of the gap to unresolved V genes and leave the rest unexplained. Present in this sample are about 50,000 clones, approximately 70% of which were seen just once. The top ten hold 5.6% of the sample. The material was tumor tissue, obtained at baseline. Every receptor here comes from a person aged 30 to 80 with non-small cell lung cancer.

The chain is built from TRBV28 and TRBJ1-5, with a tentative D call TRBD1 (5 bases). The germline V and J ends were trimmed by 0 bases and 9 bases, with 12 bases remaining between them. Germline V gene lookup returns CDR1 MDHEN and CDR2 SYDVKM. The CDR3 runs to 14 residues. CDR3: CASSLWGDRRPQHF. The CDR3 nucleotides are TGTGCCAGCAGTTTATGGGGGGACCGTCGGCCCCAGCATTTT.

This chain uses TRBV23-1 with TRBJ1-2; 8 nucleotides line up with TRBD1. TRBV23-1 is an ORF, with its function uncertain. The V gene end was trimmed by 6 bases and the J gene end by 2 bases; junction bases not matched to a gene: 5. The CDR3 extends over 14 amino acids. The CDR3 nucleotides read TGCGCCAGCAGCCCAGGGGGCGCGAACTATGGCTACACCTTC. Residues: CASSPGGANYGYTF.

V usage is TRBV9 and J usage is TRBJ2-1, with 10 nucleotides matching TRBD2. The CDR3 consists of 14 residues. Per the germline V gene, CDR1 is SGDLS and CDR2 is YYNGEE. With V trimmed by 2 bases and J by 13 bases, 9 bases remained unmatched. The CDR3 nucleotides read TGTGCCAGCAGCGTTGATAGCGGGGGGAAAGATCAGTTCTTC. This codes for CASSVDSGGKDQFF.

The chain joins TRBV25-1 to TRBJ2-7, with a tentative D call TRBD2 (6 bases). The CDR3 has 15 amino acids. Germline assignment: CDR1 MGHDK and CDR2 SYGVNS. Trimming removed 1 base at V and 5 bases at J, with 15 bases between. CDR3 amino acids: CASSEFRGGKNEQYF. The DNA of the CDR3 is TGTGCCAGCAGTGAATTTCGGGGAGGAAAGAACGAGCAGTACTTC.

In this sample, this clone turned up a few times. The chain recombines TRBV10-3 with TRBJ2-5; possibly TRBD2 for D (6 bases). The CDR3 has 15 residues. V gave up 0 bases and J gave up 7 bases, with 15 bases separating them. CDR1 is ENHRY and CDR2 is SYGVKD in the germline V gene. Here the CDR3 DNA reads TGTGCCATCAGTGAGTCGAATCAGGGACTCGGGACCCAGTACTTC. Translated, it gives CAISESNQGLGTQYF.

The genes are TRBV5-1 and TRBJ2-7; tentatively, D is TRBD1 (6 bases). The germline gives CDR1 SGHRS, CDR2 YFSETQ. Trimming removed 4 bases from V and 3 bases from J, with 11 bases in between. CDR3 length equals 13 residues. CDR3 in DNA: TGCGCCAGCAGCCGGGGACATCTCTACGAGCAGTACTTC. Translating gives CASSRGHLYEQYF.

In its sample, this clone was seen a few times. V is TRBV7-2 and J is TRBJ2-7; D is unclear. Trimming took 6 bases from V and 6 from J, leaving 9 bases between them. The length of the CDR3 is 11 residues. CDR1 and CDR2 (germline): SGHTA, FQGNSA. The CDR3 region has the DNA TGTGCCAGCAGTCTTAGGAGCGAGCAGTACTTC. Amino acids: CASSLRSEQYF.

This sequence joins TRBV9 and TRBJ2-1, with D possibly TRBD2 on 6 matching bases. V lost 2 bases to trimming and J lost 12 bases, with 12 bases between them. The CDR3 runs 12 residues. From germline, CDR1 is SGDLS and CDR2 YYNGEE. This CDR3 reads CASSVPGERQFF. Here the CDR3 DNA reads TGTGCCAGCAGCGTCCCGGGGGAGAGGCAGTTCTTC.

This clone has a handful of counts. The V gene is TRBV27, the J gene TRBJ2-2, with a tentative D call TRBD2 (5 bases). The germline gives CDR1 MNHEY, CDR2 SMNVEV (reference sequence). The CDR3 covers 13 residues. V was clipped by 7 bases and J by 5 bases, with 11 bases between them. The CDR3 loop is CASKRAGTGELFF. For the CDR3, the DNA is TGTGCCAGCAAAAGGGCGGGTACCGGGGAGCTGTTTTTT.

There are a few counts of this clone. The chain carries TRBV6-6 and TRBJ1-3; TRBD1 matches at 9 bases. With V trimmed by 7 bases and J by 4 bases, 8 bases remained unmatched. The CDR3 loop spans 15 amino acids. Germline CDR1 is MNHNY and CDR2 is SVGAGI (reference sequence). CDR3 in amino acids: CASNTGTGKGNTIYF. CDR3 DNA: TGTGCCAGCAATACCGGGACAGGGAAGGGAAACACCATATATTTT.

This clone was seen only a few times. The chain has TRBV5-1 and TRBJ1-2, with D possibly being TRBD1 (6 bases). CDR1 is SGHRS and CDR2 is YFSETQ in the germline V gene. CDR3 length: 14 residues. V was pared by 0 bases and J by 4 bases, with 10 bases between. The CDR3 bases are TGCGCCAGCAGCTTGGCAGGGGACTCCTATGGCTACACCTTC. Amino acid sequence: CASSLAGDSYGYTF. Filled out from reference TRBV5-1 and TRBJ1-2, the complete variable domain reads KAGVTQTPRYLIKTRGQQVTLSCSPISGHRSVSWYQQTPGQGLQFLFEYFSETQRNKGNFPGRFSGRQFSNSRSEMNVSTLELGDSALYLCASSLAGDSYGYTFGSGTRLTVV.

The V gene is TRBV4-3, the J gene TRBJ1-2, with a possible D match to TRBD1 (5 bases). Deletions cut 4 bases from V and 3 bases from J, with 12 bases between. CDR3 length: 14 amino acids. Germline CDR1 and CDR2: LGHNA and YSLEER. The CDR3 coding sequence is TGCGCCAGCAGCCGTCGCAGGGTCGACTATGGCTACACCTTC. Its translation is CASSRRRVDYGYTF.

CDR3 protein: CASRPQDGVGYGYTF. In DNA, the CDR3 is TGTGCCAGCAGACCACAGGATGGGGTCGGCTATGGCTACACCTTC. The rearrangement links TRBV6-5 to TRBJ1-2; D might be TRBD1 (5 bases). Deletions cut 6 bases from V and 4 bases from J, with 18 bases between. This CDR3 is built from 15 residues. Germline values: CDR1 MNHEY, CDR2 SVGAGI.

In DNA, the CDR3 is TGTGCCAGCAGTTTCCGGTTGGCTAGCTATACAGAGACCCAGTACTTC. Encoded protein: CASSFRLASYTETQYF. V and J are TRBV28 and TRBJ2-5; D possibly corresponds to TRBD2 (5 bases). There are 16 residues in the CDR3. CDR1 is MDHEN, CDR2 SYDVKM, per germline. Trimming cost V 3 bases and J 4 bases, with 18 bases left between them.

The rearrangement uses TRBV5-6 and TRBJ2-7, with 7 nucleotides matching TRBD2. Germline values: CDR1 SGHDT, CDR2 YYEEEE. This CDR3 spans 15 amino acids. V shed 4 bases, J shed 1 base, and the junction held 8 bases outside the gene matches. The CDR3 coding sequence is TGTGCCAGCAGCCCCCGCGGGAGTAAATCCTACGAGCAGTACTTC. The encoded protein is CASSPRGSKSYEQYF.

This clone came up many times. The V call is TRBV2, the J call TRBJ1-1; 7 bases line up with TRBD1. There are 13 residues in the CDR3. Germline V gene lookup returns CDR1 SNHLY and CDR2 FYNNEI. V dropped 6 bases and J dropped 0; count of bases not matched to a gene: 1. DNA for the CDR3: TGTGCCAGCAGGGGACAGATGAACACTGAAGCTTTCTTT. This sequence encodes CASRGQMNTEAFF.

The J gene is TRBJ1-2, the V gene TRBV6-1; 7 bases agree with TRBD1. The CDR3 sequence is 11 residues long. The germline V gene encodes CDR1 MNHNS and CDR2 SASEGT. V was pared by 4 bases and J by 9 bases, with 2 bases of the junction left unmatched. CDR3 protein: CASSVGGRYTF. For the CDR3, the DNA is TGTGCCAGCAGTGTAGGGGGCCGCTACACCTTC.

J is TRBJ1-4 and V is TRBV19, with 7 bases identical to TRBD1. Germline values: CDR1 LNHDA, CDR2 SQIVND (reference sequence). The CDR3 spans 14 residues. V was pared by 3 bases and J by 5 bases, with 3 bases of the junction left unmatched. The CDR3 DNA sequence: TGTGCCAGTAGTATCGGGGGACAGAATGAAAAACTGTTTTTT. Encoded protein: CASSIGGQNEKLFF.

V gene TRBV21-1 combines with J gene TRBJ2-2. TRBV21-1 is classified as a pseudogene. There are 13 residues in the CDR3. CDR3 DNA sequence: TGTGCCAGCAGCAAATTTTGGACCGGGGAGCTGTTTTTT. It encodes CASSKFWTGELFF.